This entry describes one TCR beta chain. CDR3 length equals 13 residues. The V segment lost 3 bases and the J segment 3 bases; nucleotides outside the gene matches: 2. The V gene's germline CDR1 is MNHEY and CDR2 SMNVEV (reference sequence). Sequencing used immunoSEQ multiplex PCR; TCRdb keeps in-frame clones, though not all of them. The sample comprises around 2.1 million clones, 93% of which are singletons, and around 1.7% rests with the top ten. The data are from a study of shared clonotypes between healthy human individuals. Overall study context: A donor's plate count was three for CD4 naive and three for CD4 memory; CD8 naive had two and CD8 memory one.

Positive CCR7 selection of CD45RO-negative cells yielded the naive CD8 cells, and terminally differentiated effector memory CD45RA+ cells were excluded. This TCR came from a man aged 18 to 29 in good health. Some clones in this sample may be carry-over from other donors' samples. The sample consisted of naive CD8+ T cells from PBMCs. V usage is TRBV27 and J usage is TRBJ2-7; TRBD2 matches 7 bases. In DNA form, the CDR3 reads TGTGCCAGCAGTTTCCAGCGGGGCTACGAGCAGTACTTC. This sequence encodes CASSFQRGYEQYF.